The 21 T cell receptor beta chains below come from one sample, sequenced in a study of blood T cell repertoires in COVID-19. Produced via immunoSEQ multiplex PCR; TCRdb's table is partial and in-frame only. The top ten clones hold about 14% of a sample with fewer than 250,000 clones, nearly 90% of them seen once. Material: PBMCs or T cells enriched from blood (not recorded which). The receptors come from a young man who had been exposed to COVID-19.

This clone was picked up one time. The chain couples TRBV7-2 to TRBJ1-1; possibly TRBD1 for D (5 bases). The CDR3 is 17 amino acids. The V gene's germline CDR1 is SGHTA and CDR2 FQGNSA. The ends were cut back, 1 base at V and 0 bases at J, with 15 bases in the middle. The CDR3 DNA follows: TGTGCCAGCAGCTTAGTGGTGACAGTAGCCATGAACACTGAAGCTTTCTTT. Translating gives CASSLVVTVAMNTEAFF.

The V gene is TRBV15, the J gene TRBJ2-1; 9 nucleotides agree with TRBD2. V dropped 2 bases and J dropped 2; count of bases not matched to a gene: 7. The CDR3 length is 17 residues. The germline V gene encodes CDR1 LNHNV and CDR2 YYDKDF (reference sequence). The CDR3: CATSRSGTSKAYNEQFF. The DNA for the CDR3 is TGTGCCACCAGCAGAAGTGGGACTAGCAAGGCCTACAATGAGCAGTTCTTC.

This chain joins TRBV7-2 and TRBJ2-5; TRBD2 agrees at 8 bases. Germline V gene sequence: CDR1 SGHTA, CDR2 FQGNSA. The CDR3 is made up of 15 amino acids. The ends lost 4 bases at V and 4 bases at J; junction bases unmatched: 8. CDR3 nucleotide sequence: TGTGCCAGCAGCTCCCTAAGCGGGGGCGGAGAGACCCAGTACTTC. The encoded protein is CASSSLSGGGETQYF.

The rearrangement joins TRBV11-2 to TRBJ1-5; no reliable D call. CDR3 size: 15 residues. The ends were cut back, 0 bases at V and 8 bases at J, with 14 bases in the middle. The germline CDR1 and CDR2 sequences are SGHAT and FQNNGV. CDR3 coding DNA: TGTGCCAGCAGCTTAGATTTGGGAGGGATTGAGCCCCAGCATTTT. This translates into CASSLDLGGIEPQHF.

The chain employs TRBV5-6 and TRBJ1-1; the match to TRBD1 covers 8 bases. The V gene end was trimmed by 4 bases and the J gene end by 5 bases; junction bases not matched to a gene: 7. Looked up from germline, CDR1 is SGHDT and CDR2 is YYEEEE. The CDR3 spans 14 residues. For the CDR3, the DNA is TGTGCCAGCAGCCCGGACAGGGTACGGACTGAAGCTTTCTTT. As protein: CASSPDRVRTEAFF.

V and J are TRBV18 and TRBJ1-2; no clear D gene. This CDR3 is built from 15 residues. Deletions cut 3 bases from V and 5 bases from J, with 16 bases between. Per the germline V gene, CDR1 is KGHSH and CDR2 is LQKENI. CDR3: CASSPGQPGDYGYTF. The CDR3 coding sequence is TGTGCCAGCTCACCCGGGCAGCCCGGGGATTATGGCTACACCTTC.

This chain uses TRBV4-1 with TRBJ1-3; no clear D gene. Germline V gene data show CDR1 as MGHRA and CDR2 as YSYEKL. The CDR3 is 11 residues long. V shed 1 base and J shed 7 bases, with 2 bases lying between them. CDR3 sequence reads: CASSQANTIYF. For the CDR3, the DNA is TGCGCCAGCAGCCAAGCGAACACCATATATTTT.

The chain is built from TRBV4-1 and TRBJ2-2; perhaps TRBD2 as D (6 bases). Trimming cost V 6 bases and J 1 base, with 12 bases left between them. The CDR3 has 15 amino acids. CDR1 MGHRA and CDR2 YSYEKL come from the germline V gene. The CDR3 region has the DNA TGCGCCAGCAGAGGAGGGCGGGGGAACACCGGGGAGCTGTTTTTT. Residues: CASRGGRGNTGELFF.

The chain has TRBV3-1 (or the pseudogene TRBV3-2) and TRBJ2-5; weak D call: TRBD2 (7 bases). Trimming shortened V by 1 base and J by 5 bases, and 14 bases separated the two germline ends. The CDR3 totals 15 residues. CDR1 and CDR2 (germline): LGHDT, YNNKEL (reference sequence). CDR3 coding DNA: TGTGCCAGCAGCCAAGCGGCAGGGGAGGGGGAGACCCAGTACTTC. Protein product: CASSQAAGEGETQYF.

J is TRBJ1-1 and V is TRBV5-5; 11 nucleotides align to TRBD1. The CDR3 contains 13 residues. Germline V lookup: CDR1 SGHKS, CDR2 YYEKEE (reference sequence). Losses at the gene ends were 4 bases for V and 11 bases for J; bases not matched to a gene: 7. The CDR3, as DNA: TGTGCCAGCAGCACGGGACAGGGGGACTCTGCTTTCTTT. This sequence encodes CASSTGQGDSAFF. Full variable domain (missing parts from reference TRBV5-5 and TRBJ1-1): DAGVTQSPTHLIKTRGQQVTLRCSPISGHKSVSWYQQVLGQGPQFIFQYYEKEERGRGNFPDRFSARQFPNYSSELNVNALLLGDSALYLCASSTGQGDSAFFGQGTRLTVV.

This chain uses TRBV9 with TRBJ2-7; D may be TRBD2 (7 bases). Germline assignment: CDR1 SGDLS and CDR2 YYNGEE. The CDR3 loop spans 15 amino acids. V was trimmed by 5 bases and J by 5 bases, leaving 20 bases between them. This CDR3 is CASSYIGGGIHEQYF. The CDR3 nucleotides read TGTGCCAGCAGTTATATAGGGGGAGGGATCCACGAGCAGTACTTC.

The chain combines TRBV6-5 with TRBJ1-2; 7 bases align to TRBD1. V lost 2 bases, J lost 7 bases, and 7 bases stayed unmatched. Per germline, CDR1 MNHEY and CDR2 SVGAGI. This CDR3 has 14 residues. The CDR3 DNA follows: TGTGCCAGCAGTTACCCTGGACAGGATGGTGGCTACACCTTC. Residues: CASSYPGQDGGYTF.

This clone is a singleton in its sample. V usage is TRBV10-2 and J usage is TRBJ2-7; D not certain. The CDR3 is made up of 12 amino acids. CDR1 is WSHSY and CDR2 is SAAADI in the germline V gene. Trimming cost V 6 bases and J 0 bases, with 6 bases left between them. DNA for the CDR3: TGCGCCAGCAGCTCCGTCTCCTACGAGCAGTACTTC. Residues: CASSSVSYEQYF.

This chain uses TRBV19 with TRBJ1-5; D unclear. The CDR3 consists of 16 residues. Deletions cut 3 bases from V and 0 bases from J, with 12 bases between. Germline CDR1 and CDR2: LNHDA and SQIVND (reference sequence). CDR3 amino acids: CASSMMGGRSNQPQHF. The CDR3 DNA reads TGTGCCAGTAGTATGATGGGTGGGCGTAGCAATCAGCCCCAGCATTTT.

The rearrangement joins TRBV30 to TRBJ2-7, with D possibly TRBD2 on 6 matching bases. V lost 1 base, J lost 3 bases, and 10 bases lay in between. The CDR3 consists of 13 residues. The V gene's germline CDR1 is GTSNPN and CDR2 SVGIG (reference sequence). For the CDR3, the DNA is TGTGCCTGGAGTGAAATGGGGGGCTACGAGCAGTACTTC. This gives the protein CAWSEMGGYEQYF.

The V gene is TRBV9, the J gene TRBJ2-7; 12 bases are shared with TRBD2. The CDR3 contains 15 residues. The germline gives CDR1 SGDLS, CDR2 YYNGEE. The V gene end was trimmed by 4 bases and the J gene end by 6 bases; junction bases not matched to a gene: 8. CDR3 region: CASSPRLAGESEQYF. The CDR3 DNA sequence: TGTGCCAGCAGCCCTAGACTAGCGGGGGAATCCGAGCAGTACTTC.

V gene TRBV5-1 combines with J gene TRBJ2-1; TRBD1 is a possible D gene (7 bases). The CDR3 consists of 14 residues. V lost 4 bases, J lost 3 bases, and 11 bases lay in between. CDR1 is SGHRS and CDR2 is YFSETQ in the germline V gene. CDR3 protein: CASSQGGGYNEQFF. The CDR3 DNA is TGCGCCAGCAGCCAGGGGGGAGGCTACAATGAGCAGTTCTTC.

The CDR3 coding sequence is TGTGCCAGCAGCCTAAGCGGGGCGCAGTATTTT. This gives the protein CASSLSGAQYF. This chain connects TRBV3-1 (or the pseudogene TRBV3-2) to TRBJ2-3, with 7 bases identical to TRBD2. The CDR3 has 11 amino acids. Trimming removed 4 bases from V and 10 bases from J; junction bases left unmatched: 2. CDR1 and CDR2 from the germline V gene are LGHDT and YNNKEL (reference sequence).

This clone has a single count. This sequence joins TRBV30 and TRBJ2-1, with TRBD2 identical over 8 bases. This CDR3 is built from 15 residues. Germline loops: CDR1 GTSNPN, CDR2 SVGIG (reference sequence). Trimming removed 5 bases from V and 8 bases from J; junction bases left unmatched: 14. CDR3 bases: TGTGCCTGGGACGAGGGCACGGGGGGGCAGGATGAGCAGTTCTTC. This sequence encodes CAWDEGTGGQDEQFF.

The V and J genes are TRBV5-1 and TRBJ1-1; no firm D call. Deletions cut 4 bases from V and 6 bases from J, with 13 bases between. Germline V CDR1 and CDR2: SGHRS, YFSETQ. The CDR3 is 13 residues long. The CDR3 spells CASSTDWGAEAFF. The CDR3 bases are TGCGCCAGCAGCACGGACTGGGGAGCTGAAGCTTTCTTT.

The CDR3 sequence is CASRRAGEGTDTQYF. The DNA for the CDR3 is TGTGCCAGCAGGAGAGCGGGGGAGGGTACAGATACGCAGTATTTT. This chain links TRBV3-1 (or the pseudogene TRBV3-2) with TRBJ2-3; 8 bases align to TRBD2. This CDR3 is built from 15 residues. V shed 6 bases and J 3 bases; nucleotides not matched to a gene: 8. Germline assignment: CDR1 LGHDT and CDR2 YNNKEL (reference sequence).